The 20 T cell receptor beta chains given below trace back to one sample, sequenced in a study of blood T cell repertoires in COVID-19. Measured with immunoSEQ multiplex PCR; TCRdb has only the in-frame clones, and not every one. The sample holds 200,000 to 250,000 clones, around 86% seen once. Input material: peripheral blood. These receptors all come from a man older than 75 with acute or convalescent COVID-19.

The chain has TRBV12-3 or TRBV12-4 and TRBJ2-3, with a possible D match to TRBD1 (6 bases). The CDR3 has 13 residues. Trimming stripped 7 bases from V and 4 bases from J, with 12 bases between. The CDR3 region has the DNA TGTGCCAGCATCAGGGGAGAGGCAGATACGCAGTATTTT. Translation gives CASIRGEADTQYF.

The gene calls are TRBV7-3 and TRBJ2-2; 7 positions agree with TRBD2. Germline assignment: CDR1 SGHTA and CDR2 FQGTGA. With 5 bases clipped from V and 3 bases from J, the junction kept 6 bases outside the gene matches. The CDR3 loop spans 15 amino acids. The CDR3 sequence is CASSPGGLHTGELFF. For the CDR3, the DNA is TGTGCCAGCAGCCCCGGGGGGTTGCACACCGGGGAGCTGTTTTTT. The full variable domain, with the rest looked up from reference TRBV7-3 and TRBJ2-2, is GAGVSQTPSNKVTEKGKYVELRCDPISGHTALYWYRQSLGQGPEFLIYFQGTGAADDSGLPNDRFFAVRPEGSVSTLKIQRTERGDSAVYLCASSPGGLHTGELFFGEGSRLTVL.

This chain joins TRBV18 and TRBJ2-7, with 8 bases fitting TRBD1. V dropped 6 bases and J dropped 7; count of bases not matched to a gene: 8. The CDR3 loop spans 13 amino acids. The germline gives CDR1 KGHSH, CDR2 LQKENI. The CDR3 region has the DNA TGTGCCAGCTCTCTCGGACAGGGTCAGGAGCAGTACTTC. Translated: CASSLGQGQEQYF.

The chain couples TRBV7-9 to TRBJ2-1, with D possibly matching TRBD2 (5 bases). This CDR3 region has 15 residues. V was pared by 2 bases and J by 4 bases, with 12 bases between. Looked up from germline, CDR1 is SEHNR and CDR2 is FQNEAQ (reference sequence). In DNA form, the CDR3 reads TGTGCCAGCAGCTTATTAGAGGGCAGATACAATGAGCAGTTCTTC. Amino acid sequence: CASSLLEGRYNEQFF.

The V and J genes are TRBV19 and TRBJ1-6; 7 nucleotides align to TRBD1. The V and J ends lost 6 bases and 7 bases, in that order; junction bases with no gene match: 3. The germline V gene has CDR1 LNHDA and CDR2 SQIVND (reference sequence). CDR3 size: 13 residues. The CDR3 nucleotides read TGTGCCAGTAGGGCACAGGGGAATTCACCCCTCCACTTT. As protein: CASRAQGNSPLHF.

This clone was seen only once. The same CDR3 also results from other DNA sequences found in this sample. This chain links TRBV28 with TRBJ2-1; tentatively, D is TRBD2 (6 bases). The CDR3 extends over 15 amino acids. The V gene lost 5 bases and the J gene lost 0 bases, with 11 bases spanning the gap. Germline-derived CDR1 and CDR2 are MDHEN and SYDVKM. The CDR3 loop reads CASSPPGSSYNEQFF. The CDR3 DNA is TGTGCCAGCAGTCCCCCCGGGAGCTCCTACAATGAGCAGTTCTTC.

The chain has TRBV6-5 and TRBJ1-4, with D perhaps TRBD1 (6 bases). The germline V gene has CDR1 MNHEY and CDR2 SVGAGI. The CDR3 extends over 15 amino acids. The V end lost 6 bases, the J end lost 0 bases, and 11 bases lay between the germline ends. The CDR3 DNA reads TGTGCCAGCAGCCTCGGACAGTCAACTAATGAAAAACTGTTTTTT. Translating it yields CASSLGQSTNEKLFF.

The rearrangement uses TRBV19 and TRBJ2-3; no firm D call. The CDR3 contains 12 residues. The V end lost 5 bases, the J end lost 3 bases, and 6 bases lay between the germline ends. Germline CDR1 and CDR2: LNHDA and SQIVND (reference sequence). This chain's CDR3 is CASSLRTDTQYF. The CDR3 nucleotides read TGTGCCAGTAGTCTCAGGACAGATACGCAGTATTTT.

The genes are TRBV5-1 and TRBJ2-3; TRBD2 might be the D (6 bases). V was cut by 3 bases and J by 0 bases, with 11 bases left in between. The CDR3 contains 15 residues. The germline V gene encodes CDR1 SGHRS and CDR2 YFSETQ. The CDR3 DNA follows: TGCGCCAGCAGCTCTACGGGAGTTAGCACAGATACGCAGTATTTT. Protein sequence: CASSSTGVSTDTQYF.

The V and J genes are TRBV5-4 and TRBJ2-3, with 7 bases fitting TRBD2. J gave up 3 bases and V 4 bases, and 17 bases lay outside the gene matches. Per the germline V gene, CDR1 is SGHNT and CDR2 is YYREEE (reference sequence). The length of the CDR3 is 18 residues. The CDR3 loop is CASSGPGGAGAPTDTQYF. The CDR3 nucleotides are TGTGCCAGCAGCGGCCCGGGAGGTGCGGGAGCCCCGACAGATACGCAGTATTTT.

This chain connects TRBV7-8 to TRBJ1-2; TRBD1 agrees at 7 bases. Unmatched junction bases numbered 7, after V lost 1 base and J lost 8 bases. The CDR3 extends over 14 amino acids. Germline values: CDR1 SGHVS, CDR2 FQNEAQ. CDR3 protein: CASSLDNRGGGYTF. CDR3 bases: TGTGCCAGCAGCTTAGACAACAGGGGAGGAGGCTACACCTTC.

The V and J genes are TRBV6-2 or TRBV6-3 and TRBJ2-3; unclear D gene. Germline V gene sequence: CDR1 MNHEY, CDR2 SVGEGT. Trimming stripped 4 bases from V and 0 bases from J, with 11 bases between. The length of the CDR3 is 15 residues. The DNA for the CDR3 is TGTGCCAGCAGTTCCTCTCTTACTAGCACAGATACGCAGTATTTT. It specifies CASSSSLTSTDTQYF.

The chain links TRBV11-2 to TRBJ1-1, with a possible D match to TRBD1 (6 bases). The CDR3 consists of 15 residues. V lost 4 bases and J 5 bases, leaving 17 bases between the germline ends. Per germline, CDR1 SGHAT and CDR2 FQNNGV. In DNA, the CDR3 is TGTGCCAGCAGCTCATTCCAGGGTAGGGGGACTGAAGCTTTCTTT. Translated, it gives CASSSFQGRGTEAFF.

The chain has TRBV15 and TRBJ2-5; 7 bases match TRBD1. The trim removed 3 bases at V and 6 bases at J, leaving 7 bases unmatched. Germline CDR1 LNHNV, CDR2 YYDKDF (reference sequence). This CDR3 has 14 residues. The CDR3 DNA sequence: TGTGCCACCAGCAGTTGGACAGGCAAGAAGACCCAGTACTTC. Translated, it gives CATSSWTGKKTQYF.

The chain carries TRBV2 and TRBJ2-7, with TRBD1 as a possible D gene (6 bases). The germline CDR1 and CDR2 sequences are SNHLY and FYNNEI. The V gene lost 3 bases and the J gene lost 2 bases, with 11 bases spanning the gap. The CDR3 has 14 residues. The CDR3 protein is CASSEAGAAYEQYF. CDR3 in DNA: TGTGCCAGCAGTGAGGCAGGGGCCGCCTACGAGCAGTACTTC.

This chain joins TRBV6-5 and TRBJ1-3; unclear D gene. CDR1 and CDR2 (germline): MNHEY, SVGAGI. The ends were cut back, 5 bases at V and 0 bases at J, with 8 bases in the middle. The CDR3 runs 14 residues. CDR3 nucleotides: TGTGCCAGCAGTAAAACAGTCTCTGGAAACACCATATATTTT. Protein sequence: CASSKTVSGNTIYF.

The chain carries TRBV30 and TRBJ1-2; the D is unclear. Per germline, CDR1 GTSNPN and CDR2 SVGIG (reference sequence). This CDR3 has 13 amino acids. The V and J ends lost 2 bases and 0 bases respectively, with 7 bases between them. The DNA of the CDR3 is TGTGCCTGGAGTCCAGATACTAACTATGGCTACACCTTC. It is translated as CAWSPDTNYGYTF.

This clone was seen more than once but under ten times. In DNA form, the CDR3 reads TGTGCCAGTACCATGGGAGCAGCACCGCTTAACTATGGCTACACCTTC. Amino acid sequence: CASTMGAAPLNYGYTF. The chain joins TRBV19 to TRBJ1-2; D remains unclear. The germline V gene has CDR1 LNHDA and CDR2 SQIVND (reference sequence). Trimming cost V 7 bases and J 1 base, with 19 bases left between them. There are 16 residues in the CDR3.

The chain employs TRBV4-2 and TRBJ2-5; 14 nucleotides match TRBD2. Germline CDR1 is LGHNA and CDR2 is YNFKEQ. V lost 1 base and J lost 4; bases outside the gene matches: 8. This CDR3 has 18 amino acids. CDR3 amino acids: CASSQGRGLAGAGETQYF. The CDR3 nucleotides are TGTGCCAGCAGCCAAGGTCGGGGACTAGCGGGAGCAGGAGAGACCCAGTACTTC.

This chain uses TRBV10-3 with TRBJ2-2; 8 nucleotides match TRBD1. CDR1 is ENHRY, CDR2 SYGVKD, per germline. CDR3 size: 15 residues. V lost 6 bases, J lost 2 bases, and 5 bases stayed unmatched. The CDR3 sequence is CAISTGQGNTGELFF. In DNA form, the CDR3 reads TGTGCCATCAGCACCGGACAGGGAAACACCGGGGAGCTGTTTTTT.